This paragraph reports one T cell receptor beta chain. The data originate from a study of OX40 agonist ivuxolimab in advanced cancers. About the research overall: Across the patients, intravenous ivuxolimab was delivered every 2 weeks at 0.01 to 10 mg/kg.

Libraries were prepared by immunoSEQ multiplex PCR; TCRdb keeps only in-frame clonotypes and omits some of them. The sample lists some 98,000 clones; around 83% were seen once. CDR3 length: 15 amino acids. The V end was cut by 2 bases, the J end by 1 base, with 8 bases between. From germline, CDR1 is MDHEN and CDR2 SYDVKM. Exclusion of a patient followed from autoimmune disease history or systemic immunosuppression. The specimen was CD4+ or CD8+ T cells sorted from blood, collected in a trial of the OX40 agonist ivuxolimab. This sequence joins TRBV28 and TRBJ2-2; D not resolved. The sequence was obtained from an adult with an advanced solid tumor such as melanoma, head and neck, liver or kidney cancer. CDR3 residues: CASSLGYGNTGELFF. CDR3 DNA sequence: TGTGCCAGCAGTTTAGGGTACGGGAACACCGGGGAGCTGTTTTTT.